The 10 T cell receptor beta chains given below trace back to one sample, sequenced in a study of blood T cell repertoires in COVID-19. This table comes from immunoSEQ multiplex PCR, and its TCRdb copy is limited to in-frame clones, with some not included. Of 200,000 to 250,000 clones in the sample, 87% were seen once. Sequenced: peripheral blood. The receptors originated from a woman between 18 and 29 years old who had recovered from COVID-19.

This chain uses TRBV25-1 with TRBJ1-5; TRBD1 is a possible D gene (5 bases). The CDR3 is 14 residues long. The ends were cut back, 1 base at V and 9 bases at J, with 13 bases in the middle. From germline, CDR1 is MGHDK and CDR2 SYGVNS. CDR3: CASSESDSAGPQHF. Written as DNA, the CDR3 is TGTGCCAGCAGTGAATCTGACAGCGCCGGGCCCCAGCATTTT.

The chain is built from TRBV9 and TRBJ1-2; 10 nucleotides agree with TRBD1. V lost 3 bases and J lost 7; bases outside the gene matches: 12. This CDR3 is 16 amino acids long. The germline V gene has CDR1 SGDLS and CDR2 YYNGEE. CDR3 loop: CASSDRTGTGESGYTF. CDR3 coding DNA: TGTGCCAGCAGCGACCGGACCGGGACAGGGGAGTCTGGCTACACCTTC.

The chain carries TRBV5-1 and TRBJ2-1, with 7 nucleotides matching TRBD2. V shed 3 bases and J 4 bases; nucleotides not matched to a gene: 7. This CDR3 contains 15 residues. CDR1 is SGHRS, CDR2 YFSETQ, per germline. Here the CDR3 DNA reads TGCGCCAGCAGCTGGATGAGCGGGGCATACAATGAGCAGTTCTTC. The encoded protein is CASSWMSGAYNEQFF.

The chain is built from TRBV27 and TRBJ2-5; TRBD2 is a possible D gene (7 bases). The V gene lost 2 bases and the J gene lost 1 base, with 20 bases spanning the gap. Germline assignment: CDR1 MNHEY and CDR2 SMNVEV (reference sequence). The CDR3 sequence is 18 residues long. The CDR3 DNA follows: TGTGCCAGCAGTTTACGGCCCTCTAGGGGGGGGATCCAAGAGACCCAGTACTTC. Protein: CASSLRPSRGGIQETQYF.

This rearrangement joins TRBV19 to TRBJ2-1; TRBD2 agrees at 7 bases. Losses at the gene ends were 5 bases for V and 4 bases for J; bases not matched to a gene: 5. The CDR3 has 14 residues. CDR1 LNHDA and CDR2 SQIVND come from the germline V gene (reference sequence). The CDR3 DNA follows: TGTGCCAGTAGTCCAGCGGGAATATACAATGAGCAGTTCTTC. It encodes CASSPAGIYNEQFF.

The CDR3 loop reads CASSPRAGDQGEQYF. CDR3 DNA: TGTGCCAGCTCACCGAGAGCGGGAGATCAAGGCGAGCAGTACTTC. The J gene is TRBJ2-7, the V gene TRBV18; the match to TRBD2 covers 8 bases. This CDR3 comprises 15 residues. From germline, CDR1 is KGHSH and CDR2 LQKENI. V trimming: 3 bases; J trimming: 6 bases; junction bases outside the gene matches: 10.

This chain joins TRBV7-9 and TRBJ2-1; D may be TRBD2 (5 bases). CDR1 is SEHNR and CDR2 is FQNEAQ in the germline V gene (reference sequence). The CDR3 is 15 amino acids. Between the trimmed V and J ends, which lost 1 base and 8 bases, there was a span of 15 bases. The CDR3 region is CASSLGGLREDEQFF. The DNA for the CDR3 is TGTGCCAGCAGCTTAGGTGGACTGAGAGAGGATGAGCAGTTCTTC. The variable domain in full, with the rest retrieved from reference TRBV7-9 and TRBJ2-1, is DTGVSQNPRHKITKRGQNVTFRCDPISEHNRLYWYRQTLGQGPEFLTYFQNEAQLEKSRLLSDRFSAERPKGSFSTLEIQRTEQGDSAMYLCASSLGGLREDEQFFGPGTRLTVL.

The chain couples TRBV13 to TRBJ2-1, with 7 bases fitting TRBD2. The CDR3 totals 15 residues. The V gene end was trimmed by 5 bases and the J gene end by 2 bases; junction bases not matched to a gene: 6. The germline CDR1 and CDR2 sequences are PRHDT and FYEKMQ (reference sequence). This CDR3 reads CASSGGDSAYNEQFF. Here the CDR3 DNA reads TGTGCCAGCAGCGGGGGGGATAGCGCCTACAATGAGCAGTTCTTC.

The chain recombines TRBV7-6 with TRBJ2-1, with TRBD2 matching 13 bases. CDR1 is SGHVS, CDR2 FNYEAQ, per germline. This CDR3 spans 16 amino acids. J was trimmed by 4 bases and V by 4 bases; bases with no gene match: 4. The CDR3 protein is CASSWTSGGSYNEQFF. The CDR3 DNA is TGTGCCAGCAGCTGGACTAGCGGGGGCAGTTACAATGAGCAGTTCTTC.

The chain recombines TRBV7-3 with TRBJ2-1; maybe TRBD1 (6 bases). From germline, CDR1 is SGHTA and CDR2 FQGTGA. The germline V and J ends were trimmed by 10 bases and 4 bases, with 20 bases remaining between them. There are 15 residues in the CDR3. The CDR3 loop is CANARGNWVYNEQFF. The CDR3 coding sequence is TGTGCCAACGCGAGGGGGAATTGGGTGTACAATGAGCAGTTCTTC.